Listed below are T cell receptor beta chains from one sample, sequenced in a study of blood T cell repertoires in COVID-19. Method: immunoSEQ multiplex PCR; TCRdb's copy keeps in-frame clones and lacks some. The table shows about 230,000 clones, with about nine tenths occurring only once. The sequencing input was peripheral blood. All receptors derive from a man aged 50 to 60 with COVID-19, enrolled during active disease. CDR3s include the opening cysteine and the closing phenylalanine or tryptophan. A D gene is named only where the DNA matches it firmly. The size entry is marked missing in some rows and otherwise reads once, few, many or a size class.

abundance,j_gene,d_gene,v_gene,CDR3nt,CDR3aa
.,TRBJ2-7,TRBD1,TRBV28,TGTGCCAGCAGGCAACAGGGGGACGAGCAGTACTTC,CASRQQGDEQYF
once,TRBJ2-1,TRBD2,TRBV3-1/TRBV3-2,TGTGCCAGCAGCCAAGATCGGATGACTAGCGCCTACAATGAGCAGTTCTTC,CASSQDRMTSAYNEQFF
.,TRBJ2-5,.,TRBV9,TGTGCCAGCAGCGTAGTTGGAGGGGAAGAGACCCAGTACTTC,CASSVVGGEETQYF
.,TRBJ1-3,TRBD1,TRBV6-6,TGTGCCAGCAGTCCCCCCAGGGGGCAGTCTGGAAACACCATATATTTT,CASSPPRGQSGNTIYF
once,TRBJ2-2,TRBD2,TRBV27,TGTGCCAGCAGTTTTGCGGGAGCGAACACCGGGGAGCTGTTTTTT,CASSFAGANTGELFF
.,TRBJ1-2,TRBD1,TRBV11-2,TGTGCCAGCTCCCCCGGAACAGGGGGCGCCCAGGACTATGGCTACACCTTC,CASSPGTGGAQDYGYTF
once,TRBJ1-3,.,TRBV6-5,TGTGCCAGCAGGGTCACAGTGGATGGAAACACCATATATTTT,CASRVTVDGNTIYF
.,TRBJ1-5,.,TRBV7-8,TGTGCCAGCAGCTTTAATCGACAGGGCAATCAGCCCCAGCATTTT,CASSFNRQGNQPQHF
.,TRBJ1-5,.,TRBV27,TGTGCCAGCAGTTCCGTGGGGGGGGGAGAGGGCCAGCCCCAGCATTTT,CASSSVGGGEGQPQHF
.,TRBJ2-3,TRBD2,TRBV7-3,TGTGCCAGCGGGACTGCGGGAGAACTAGATACGCAGTATTTT,CASGTAGELDTQYF
.,TRBJ2-1,.,TRBV21-1,TGTGCCAGCAGCAATTGGCGGGGATCCCTTGAGTCCTACAATGAGCAGTTCTTC,CASSNWRGSLESYNEQFF
.,TRBJ1-1,TRBD1,TRBV10-3,TGTGCCATAAGGGAATCAGGGGGCGATGAAGCTTTCTTT,CAIRESGGDEAFF
few,TRBJ1-5,.,TRBV7-2,TGTGCCAGCAGCTTAAGACATAGAAATAGCAATCAGCCCCAGCATTTT,CASSLRHRNSNQPQHF
.,TRBJ1-2,.,TRBV28,TGTGCCAGCAGTTTTTGGGGGGGCGCAGGAGGCTACACCTTC,CASSFWGGAGGYTF
.,TRBJ2-1,TRBD1,TRBV6-1,TGTGCCAGCAGTGAGAGATCCGGGACAGGGCTCAATGAGCAGTTCTTC,CASSERSGTGLNEQFF
.,TRBJ1-6,.,TRBV15,TGTGCCACCAGCCCTAGGACACCGGGCGAAGGGGCCCTCCACTTT,CATSPRTPGEGALHF
few,TRBJ1-2,.,TRBV5-6,TGTGCCAGCCTGGGCCGGATAGGCGTCTATGGCTACACCTTC,CASLGRIGVYGYTF
.,TRBJ2-7,TRBD2,TRBV6-2/TRBV6-3,TGTGCCAGCAGCCCTGGGACTAGCCGCGAGCAGTACTTC,CASSPGTSREQYF
.,TRBJ1-6,TRBD1,TRBV7-9,TGTGCCAGCAGCCATTTGCGTACAGGGGCAAATTCACCCCTCCACTTT,CASSHLRTGANSPLHF
.,TRBJ2-1,.,TRBV15,TGTGCCACCAGCAGAGATAACACGTACAATGAGCAGTTCTTC,CATSRDNTYNEQFF
once,TRBJ2-3,TRBD1,TRBV2,TGTGCCAGCAGGGGGACAGGGTGGACAGATACGCAGTATTTT,CASRGTGWTDTQYF
once,TRBJ1-4,.,TRBV2,TGTGCCAGCAGTGCGTTAGGGGCTGCAACTAATGAAAAACTGTTTTTT,CASSALGAATNEKLFF
.,TRBJ2-7,TRBD1,TRBV5-4,TGTGCCAGCAGCATGGACAGGGGGCAATACGAGCAGTACTTC,CASSMDRGQYEQYF
.,TRBJ2-1,TRBD2,TRBV5-5,TGTGCCAGCAGCGAGCGCCTAGCGGGGGGTTGGAATGAGCAGTTCTTC,CASSERLAGGWNEQFF
.,TRBJ1-5,TRBD1,TRBV6-2/TRBV6-3,TGTGCCAGCAGTTACTCGAGAAAGGGGGCTTGGGGCAATCAGCCCCAGCATTTT,CASSYSRKGAWGNQPQHF
.,TRBJ1-4,TRBD1,TRBV2,TGTGCCAGCAGAGCTATTGACAGGGTTAAGGAAAAACTGTTTTTT,CASRAIDRVKEKLFF
.,TRBJ2-1,TRBD2,TRBV6-2/TRBV6-3,TGTGCCAGCAGTAGTCCGGCGGGGGGGGGCTACAATGAGCAGTTCTTC,CASSSPAGGGYNEQFF
.,TRBJ2-3,.,TRBV11-3,TGTGCCAGCAGCTTAGATGGGCAGAGCACAGATACGCAGTATTTT,CASSLDGQSTDTQYF
.,TRBJ1-5,.,TRBV28,TGTGCCAGCAGTTTAATAGGGACAAGGCCATATCAGCCCCAGCATTTT,CASSLIGTRPYQPQHF
.,TRBJ1-1,TRBD1,TRBV19,TGTGCCAGTAGTGGACAGGGGTATGCCACTGAAGCTTTCTTT,CASSGQGYATEAFF
.,TRBJ2-7,.,TRBV29-1,TGCAGCGTTGAGGACACATACGAGCAGTACTTC,CSVEDTYEQYF
few,TRBJ1-1,.,TRBV6-5,TGTGCCAGCGAGAAGAAAACGGCAGGGAACACTGAAGCTTTCTTT,CASEKKTAGNTEAFF
.,TRBJ2-3,TRBD2,TRBV2,TGTGCCAGCAGTGGGACTAGCGGGGGGGCCATCGCAGATACGCAGTATTTT,CASSGTSGGAIADTQYF
.,TRBJ2-7,TRBD1,TRBV11-2,TGTGCCAGCAGCTCGACAGGGGGCGAATACGAGCAGTACTTC,CASSSTGGEYEQYF
.,TRBJ2-7,.,TRBV28,TGTGCCAGCAGTTTAGGAGGCATAGGGTACGAGCAGTACTTC,CASSLGGIGYEQYF
.,TRBJ2-1,.,TRBV19,TGTGCCAGTAGTCTAACGCGGGGCAGCTCGTCCTACAATGAGCAGTTCTTC,CASSLTRGSSSYNEQFF
.,TRBJ2-1,TRBD1,TRBV9,TGTGCCAGCAGCGGGAGACAGGGCCTCGGGCGGTCCTACAATGAGCAGTTCTTC,CASSGRQGLGRSYNEQFF
few,TRBJ1-4,.,TRBV2,TGTGCCAGCAGTGCTCGGTGGACTAATGAAAAACTGTTTTTT,CASSARWTNEKLFF
.,TRBJ2-7,.,TRBV5-1,TGCGCCAGCAGCTTGTGGCTAGTAGGGGACGAGCAGTACTTC,CASSLWLVGDEQYF
.,TRBJ1-6,.,TRBV27,TGTGCCAGCAGTTTACGGGTCACCGATAATTCACCCCTCCACTTT,CASSLRVTDNSPLHF
.,TRBJ2-7,.,TRBV7-9,TGTGCCAGCAGCTCCCGGGACAACTCCTACGAGCAGTACTTC,CASSSRDNSYEQYF
few,TRBJ1-6,.,TRBV6-1,TGTGCCAGCAGTGAAGACAATAATTCACCCCTCCACTTT,CASSEDNNSPLHF
.,TRBJ2-7,TRBD1,TRBV10-3,TGTGCCGTGAAGGGTACAGGGGAGAACTACGAGCAGTACTTC,CAVKGTGENYEQYF
.,TRBJ2-5,.,TRBV11-2,TGTGCCAGCAGCTTAGTGGCTTCTGAGACCCAGTACTTC,CASSLVASETQYF
.,TRBJ1-5,TRBD1,TRBV19,TGTGCCAGTAGTAGAGGTTCTCCGGGACAGGGGGCTAGTCAGCCCCAGCATTTT,CASSRGSPGQGASQPQHF
.,TRBJ2-1,TRBD2,TRBV6-2/TRBV6-3,TGTGCCAGCAGCGCCGCCGGGACTACTTCGTACAATGAGCAGTTCTTC,CASSAAGTTSYNEQFF
.,TRBJ2-7,.,TRBV3-1/TRBV3-2,TGTGCCAGCAGCCAAGGGCAGAAAGAGCAGTACTTC,CASSQGQKEQYF
.,TRBJ2-5,TRBD1,TRBV6-5,TGTGCCAGCAGTTACCTGACAGGGGGTGGGTTAGAGACCCAGTACTTC,CASSYLTGGGLETQYF
.,TRBJ2-2,TRBD1,TRBV9,TGTGCGGGACAGGGGGCTACCGGGGAGCTGTTTTTT,CAGQGATGELFF
.,TRBJ1-1,.,TRBV18,TGTGCCAGCTCACCACCTTTCATCATGAACACTGAAGCTTTCTTT,CASSPPFIMNTEAFF
once,TRBJ2-6,TRBD1,TRBV7-2,TGTGCCAGCAGCGCAACAGGGGGCTCTGGGGCCAACGTCCTGACTTTC,CASSATGGSGANVLTF
.,TRBJ2-5,.,TRBV19,TGTGCCAGTAGTATAGAGGGCCGCCGGGAGACCCAGTACTTC,CASSIEGRRETQYF
.,TRBJ1-2,.,TRBV20-1,TGCAGTGCCCTGACAGATAATGGCTACACCTTC,CSALTDNGYTF
.,TRBJ1-2,TRBD1,TRBV25-1,TGTGCCAGCAGTGGGGGCAGGGGGAGGGGCTACACCTTC,CASSGGRGRGYTF
.,TRBJ2-1,TRBD1,TRBV5-1,TGCGCCAGCAGCTTTTATTGGACAGGAAACAATGAGCAGTTCTTC,CASSFYWTGNNEQFF
.,TRBJ2-5,.,TRBV4-3,TGCGCCAGCAGCCAGGAGGACGGCACCCAGTACTTC,CASSQEDGTQYF
few,TRBJ2-7,TRBD2,TRBV19,TGTGCCAGTAGTATAGGGACTAGCGAGCAGTACTTC,CASSIGTSEQYF
.,TRBJ2-3,.,TRBV5-4,TGTGCCAGCAGCTTGGTGCGGGGCACAGATACGCAGTATTTT,CASSLVRGTDTQYF
once,TRBJ1-2,.,TRBV9,TGTGCCAGCAGCCCCCGGACTGACTATGGCTACACCTTC,CASSPRTDYGYTF